This T cell receptor beta chain was sequenced during a study of PD-1 blockade in classical Hodgkin lymphoma. The study, taken as a whole, reports: Complete responders possessed baseline diversity comparable to newly diagnosed patients.

Clones were sequenced by immunoSEQ multiplex PCR, and TCRdb holds only the in-frame ones, with some missing. Of approximately 44,000 clones in the sample, more than 70% are singletons; the top ten hold approximately 20%. Trimming took 2 bases from V and 1 from J, leaving 6 bases between them. Germline-derived CDR1 and CDR2 are SGHTA and FQGTGA. The length of the CDR3 is 15 residues. As concerns this clone: Antigen unknown.

Each patient relapsed following autologous stem cell transplantation, and prior brentuximab vedotin exposure differed. Specimen: peripheral blood mononuclear cells (PBMCs), collected at baseline. This rearrangement joins TRBV7-3 to TRBJ2-6; D is uncertain. This TCR derives from a human donor with classical Hodgkin lymphoma. The CDR3 is CASSLGLSGANVLTF. The CDR3 region has the DNA TGTGCCAGCAGCTTAGGGTTATCTGGGGCCAACGTCCTGACTTTC.